This T cell receptor (beta chain) was captured by sequencing in a study of neurological immune-mediated disorders. Study-wide results and limits: No sharing of CDR3 amino acid sequences was observed among expanded clones across subjects, suggesting private repertoires in all groups.

As for the cDNA, it was generated by 5'RACE with 10-nucleotide random UMIs. In TCRdb, the 5' RACE reads were re-called with MiXCR into one record per CDR3 protein. The data contain under 45,000 distinct CDR3 sequences, 12% of them singletons. This CDR3 is 16 amino acids long. Germline loops: CDR1 LNHDA, CDR2 SQIVND (reference sequence). Between the trimmed V and J ends, which lost 6 bases and 0 bases, there was a span of 18 bases. PBMCs stored at -80 C, 2 million in total, were the source of the unsorted libraries. Many counts were recorded for this clonotype. What it binds is unknown. This clonotype originated in a female donor in good health. V is TRBV19 and J is TRBJ2-7; D is undetermined. The sample taken for sequencing was PBMCs. CDR3 sequence: CASSPQRTVVSYEQYF. Here the CDR3 DNA reads TGTGCCAGTAGCCCGCAGAGGACCGTGGTCTCCTACGAGCAGTACTTC. Supplemented by reference TRBV19 and TRBJ2-7, the full variable domain reads DGGITQSPKYLFRKEGQNVTLSCEQNLNHDAMYWYRQDPGQGLRLIYYSQIVNDFQKGDIAEGYSVSREKKESFPLTVTSAQKNPTAFYLCASSPQRTVVSYEQYFGPGTRLTVT.